Each of the 32 T cell receptor beta chains below was sequenced from the same sample in a study of beta chain features in type 1 diabetes. Findings and limits, study-wide: Shorter TCRB CDR3s, moderately but significantly so, marked every one of the four CD4+ subsets in Type 1 diabetes patients.

The whole isolated RNA underwent reverse transcription, so sequencing captured expressed TCRB transcripts. Only in-frame clones appear in the TCRdb table, and some are missing; sequencing was by immunoSEQ multiplex PCR. The sample yields roughly 160,000 clones, around 8.4% seen once. These receptors' targets are unknown. The sequenced sample consisted of central memory CD4+ T cells from blood. Receptors originate from a woman between 18 and 29 years old with type 1 diabetes.

In DNA, the CDR3 is TGTGCCAGCAGCCTCCGGACAGGCGTTGAAGCTTTCTTT. Encoded protein: CASSLRTGVEAFF. The chain combines TRBV7-9 with TRBJ1-1, with 7 bases fitting TRBD1. Germline lookup yields CDR1 SEHNR and CDR2 FQNEAQ (reference sequence). The CDR3 contains 13 residues. The ends lost 5 bases at V and 7 bases at J; junction bases unmatched: 7.

J is TRBJ2-7 and V is TRBV19, with D tentatively TRBD2 (5 bases). Germline assignment: CDR1 LNHDA and CDR2 SQIVND (reference sequence). V was trimmed by 6 bases and J by 6 bases, leaving 18 bases between them. The CDR3 is 14 residues long. CDR3 amino acids: CASSPSATRVEQYF. Written as DNA, the CDR3 is TGTGCCAGTAGCCCAAGCGCAACGAGGGTCGAGCAGTACTTC.

The V call is TRBV30, the J call TRBJ2-2; D not resolved. Germline CDR1 reads GTSNPN; CDR2 reads SVGIG (reference sequence). Trimming stripped 3 bases from V and 1 base from J, with 15 bases between. CDR3 size: 16 residues. CDR3 DNA sequence: TGTGCCTGGAGGATTCGAAGTACAGTGAACACCGGGGAGCTGTTTTTT. Its protein product is CAWRIRSTVNTGELFF.

This clone turned up a few times. This chain connects TRBV6-6 to TRBJ2-5; tentatively, D is TRBD1 (5 bases). In germline, CDR1 is MNHNY, CDR2 SVGAGI (reference sequence). V lost 6 bases, J lost 3 bases, and 17 bases lay in between. The length of the CDR3 is 15 residues. DNA for the CDR3: TGTGCCAGCAGCTCCCCACAAAGGGGAAAAGAGACCCAGTACTTC. This encodes CASSSPQRGKETQYF.

This clone has just a few counts. The rearrangement joins TRBV14 to TRBJ1-6; 7 bases are a match to TRBD1. V shed 5 bases, J shed 10 bases, and the junction held 8 bases outside the gene matches. The CDR3 is made up of 14 amino acids. Germline lookup yields CDR1 SGHDN and CDR2 FVKESK. The CDR3 DNA reads as TGTGCCAGCAGCTACCGGGACAGAAACTCACCCCTCCACTTT. It translates to CASSYRDRNSPLHF.

This clone came up a few times. V gene TRBV19 combines with J gene TRBJ2-5, with 8 bases aligning to TRBD2. Germline-derived CDR1 and CDR2 are LNHDA and SQIVND (reference sequence). With V trimmed by 6 bases and J by 10 bases, 16 bases remained unmatched. CDR3 size: 15 residues. In DNA form, the CDR3 reads TGTGCCAGTAGCCACACGAGCGGGGGAGTAGGTGGCCAGTACTTC. This translates into CASSHTSGGVGGQYF.

The sample holds many counts of this clone. V is TRBV30 and J is TRBJ2-5; 14 bases map to TRBD2. With V trimmed by 8 bases and J by 7 bases, 9 bases remained unmatched. The CDR3 has 14 residues. The germline V gene has CDR1 GTSNPN and CDR2 SVGIG (reference sequence). The CDR3 protein is CAGLGTSGSWTQYF. CDR3 DNA: TGTGCCGGGCTAGGGACTAGCGGGAGTTGGACCCAGTACTTC.

The chain couples TRBV5-8 to TRBJ2-5; 11 nucleotides align to TRBD1. The length of the CDR3 is 15 residues. Germline loops: CDR1 SGHTS, CDR2 YDEGEE. The ends lost 3 bases at V and 5 bases at J; junction bases unmatched: 6. CDR3 residues: CASSSRTGGLETQYF. In nucleotides, the CDR3 is TGTGCCAGCAGCTCAAGGACAGGGGGCTTGGAGACCCAGTACTTC.

As concerns this clone: Other DNA sequences in this specimen translate into the identical CDR3. The genes are TRBV29-1 and TRBJ1-5; 10 nucleotides line up with TRBD1. After removal of 6 bases from V and 5 bases from J, the junction contained 1 base not matched to a gene. The CDR3 has 12 residues. Germline assignment: CDR1 SQVTM and CDR2 ANQGSEA. The CDR3 spells CSVGTGDQPQHF. In nucleotides, the CDR3 is TGCAGCGTGGGGACAGGGGATCAGCCCCAGCATTTT.

This clone was picked up a small number of times. This chain joins TRBV30 and TRBJ2-7; the match to TRBD2 covers 9 bases. The CDR3 spans 14 residues. V lost 0 bases to trimming and J lost 3 bases; unmatched junction nucleotides: 3. The germline V gene encodes CDR1 GTSNPN and CDR2 SVGIG (reference sequence). The CDR3 region is CAWSVNSGGYEQYF. The CDR3, as DNA: TGTGCCTGGAGTGTTAATAGCGGGGGCTACGAGCAGTACTTC.

The V gene is TRBV4-2, the J gene TRBJ1-2; 9 bases agree with TRBD1. This CDR3 region has 15 residues. Trimming cost V 1 base and J 6 bases; bases outside gene matches: 6. Germline V CDR1 and CDR2: LGHNA, YNFKEQ. The CDR3 is CASSQGTGGKDGYTF. For the CDR3, the DNA is TGTGCCAGCAGCCAAGGCACAGGGGGCAAGGATGGCTACACCTTC.

This clone was detected many times. The chain carries TRBV5-1 and TRBJ2-5; D is possibly TRBD1 (6 bases). There are 15 residues in the CDR3. With 0 bases removed from V and 3 bases from J, the gap between germline ends came to 12 bases. Germline V CDR1 and CDR2: SGHRS, YFSETQ. The CDR3 is CASSLAGYREETQYF. CDR3 DNA: TGCGCCAGCAGCTTGGCGGGCTACAGGGAAGAGACCCAGTACTTC.

The rearrangement joins TRBV11-2 to TRBJ2-7, with a weak D call TRBD2 (5 bases). CDR1 SGHAT and CDR2 FQNNGV come from the germline V gene. The CDR3 extends over 15 amino acids. Trimming pared 5 bases from V and 4 bases from J, leaving 18 bases between. In DNA form, the CDR3 reads TGTGCCAGCAGCACTAGTGTGGGTTTGTATTACGAGCAGTACTTC. Residues: CASSTSVGLYYEQYF.

The genes are TRBV5-5 and TRBJ1-2; 8 nucleotides align to TRBD1. CDR1 SGHKS and CDR2 YYEKEE come from the germline V gene (reference sequence). The CDR3 consists of 16 residues. After removal of 4 bases from V and 5 bases from J, the junction contained 13 bases not matched to a gene. CDR3 in amino acids: CASSQEGAQGAYGYTF. In nucleotides, the CDR3 is TGTGCCAGCAGCCAAGAGGGAGCGCAGGGGGCGTATGGCTACACCTTC.

The rearrangement links TRBV18 to TRBJ2-5, with D perhaps matching TRBD2 (6 bases). Germline CDR1 is KGHSH and CDR2 is LQKENI. The V and J ends lost 3 bases and 0 bases respectively, with 14 bases between them. The CDR3 runs 16 residues. The CDR3 reads CASSPSLATYQETQYF. CDR3 sequence (DNA): TGTGCCAGCTCACCGAGCCTAGCGACTTACCAAGAGACCCAGTACTTC.

This clone was observed a few times. This chain links TRBV7-9 with TRBJ2-3, with D tentatively TRBD2 (5 bases). The V end was cut by 3 bases, the J end by 6 bases, with 13 bases between. This CDR3 comprises 14 residues. Germline V gene lookup returns CDR1 SEHNR and CDR2 FQNEAQ (reference sequence). The chain's CDR3 is CASSFGLGGDTQYF. As DNA, the CDR3 is TGTGCCAGCAGCTTCGGACTTGGTGGGGATACGCAGTATTTT.

As DNA, the CDR3 is TGTGCCAGCAGATGGACTAGTAGCACAGATACGCAGTATTTT. Protein: CASRWTSSTDTQYF. The chain is built from TRBV28 and TRBJ2-3; 7 nucleotides align to TRBD2. The CDR3 consists of 14 residues. Germline values: CDR1 MDHEN, CDR2 SYDVKM. The V and J ends lost 6 bases and 0 bases, in that order; junction bases with no gene match: 3.

The rearrangement links TRBV5-1 to TRBJ1-3; 8 bases match TRBD1. Germline CDR1 reads SGHRS; CDR2 reads YFSETQ. The length of the CDR3 is 14 residues. The V and J ends lost 4 bases and 3 bases, in that order; junction bases with no gene match: 3. The CDR3 reads CASSAGTGGNTIYF. CDR3 nucleotides: TGCGCCAGCAGCGCCGGGACAGGTGGAAACACCATATATTTT.

This clone has more than one count but fewer than ten. The chain is built from TRBV6-5 and TRBJ2-7; TRBD1 agrees at 7 bases. CDR1 and CDR2 (germline): MNHEY, SVGAGI. The trim removed 2 bases at V and 2 bases at J, leaving 6 bases unmatched. The CDR3 has 15 amino acids. The CDR3 loop is CASSYKPGQTYEQYF. As DNA, the CDR3 is TGTGCCAGCAGTTACAAACCGGGACAGACCTACGAGCAGTACTTC.

This clone has only a few counts. The chain recombines TRBV6-6 with TRBJ1-5; the D gene is possibly TRBD1 (6 bases). The CDR3 sequence is 15 residues long. The V gene's germline CDR1 is MNHNY and CDR2 SVGAGI (reference sequence). V dropped 7 bases and J dropped 1 base, with 14 bases sitting between them. This CDR3 reads CASTSAGGSNQPQHF. As DNA, the CDR3 is TGTGCCAGCACCTCTGCGGGGGGCAGCAATCAGCCCCAGCATTTT.

This clone has more than one count but fewer than ten. The V and J genes are TRBV19 and TRBJ2-1; a weak D match, TRBD2 (5 bases). Germline V gene lookup returns CDR1 LNHDA and CDR2 SQIVND (reference sequence). The CDR3 length is 13 residues. Between the trimmed V and J ends, which lost 0 bases and 8 bases, there was a span of 8 bases. For the CDR3, the DNA is TGTGCCAGTAGTATAGACTCGGGGTATGAGCAGTTCTTC. The encoded protein is CASSIDSGYEQFF.

This clone has just a few counts. CDR3 DNA sequence: TGTGCCAGCAGTGAGACTAGTTTGTGGGAGACCCAGTACTTC. The encoded protein is CASSETSLWETQYF. This rearrangement joins TRBV6-1 to TRBJ2-5, with D perhaps matching TRBD2 (6 bases). From germline, CDR1 is MNHNS and CDR2 SASEGT. The CDR3 contains 14 residues. Trimming removed 3 bases at V and 5 bases at J, with 13 bases between.

This clone has only a few counts. The rearrangement links TRBV18 to TRBJ1-1, with D perhaps TRBD1 (6 bases). Trimming stripped 10 bases from V and 0 bases from J, with 18 bases between. CDR3 length equals 15 residues. Per the germline V gene, CDR1 is KGHSH and CDR2 is LQKENI. The CDR3 DNA sequence: TGTGCCACCAGCCCCCCTACAGGGTTGAACACTGAAGCTTTCTTT. Protein sequence: CATSPPTGLNTEAFF.

J is TRBJ1-5 and V is TRBV5-1, with 8 bases aligning to TRBD1. The CDR3 length is 16 residues. Germline-derived CDR1 and CDR2 are SGHRS and YFSETQ. Trimming cost V 2 bases and J 7 bases; bases outside gene matches: 11. In DNA, the CDR3 is TGCGCCAGCAGCTTAAACCCACAGGGGGAAGGGCAGCCCCAGCATTTT. It translates to CASSLNPQGEGQPQHF.

This clone showed up just a few times. This chain connects TRBV18 to TRBJ2-2; D call uncertain. Trimming removed 4 bases at V and 6 bases at J, with 12 bases between. There are 14 residues in the CDR3. Germline V gives CDR1 KGHSH, CDR2 LQKENI. The CDR3 sequence: CASSLDSWSGELFF. CDR3 coding DNA: TGTGCCAGCTCACTTGATAGCTGGTCCGGGGAGCTGTTTTTT.

The gene calls are TRBV16 and TRBJ2-7; D is ambiguous. Germline V CDR1 and CDR2: KGHSY, FQNENV. The CDR3 is 14 residues long. V lost 2 bases and J lost 0, with 8 bases in between. CDR3 nucleotide sequence: TGTGCCAGCAGCCAAACCCGTAGCTCCTACGAGCAGTACTTC. Encoded protein: CASSQTRSSYEQYF.

This clone was recorded a few times. The gene calls are TRBV19 and TRBJ2-3; no clear D gene. With 8 bases removed from V and 6 bases from J, the gap between germline ends came to 27 bases. Germline CDR1 LNHDA, CDR2 SQIVND (reference sequence). The CDR3 runs to 17 residues. The CDR3: CASSKTARASSGDTQYF. The CDR3, as DNA: TGTGCCAGTTCGAAAACTGCTCGAGCGAGTTCTGGGGATACGCAGTATTTT.

This clone has just a few counts. This chain uses TRBV7-9 with TRBJ1-5, with 7 bases fitting TRBD1. CDR1 is SEHNR and CDR2 is FQNEAQ in the germline V gene (reference sequence). CDR3 length: 15 residues. With 0 bases clipped from V and 4 bases from J, the junction kept 3 bases outside the gene matches. The CDR3 region has the DNA TGTGCCAGCAGCTTAGCGCCGGGACAGAATCAGCCCCAGCATTTT. Protein sequence: CASSLAPGQNQPQHF. The full variable domain, completed using reference TRBV7-9 and TRBJ1-5, is DTGVSQNPRHKITKRGQNVTFRCDPISEHNRLYWYRQTLGQGPEFLTYFQNEAQLEKSRLLSDRFSAERPKGSFSTLEIQRTEQGDSAMYLCASSLAPGQNQPQHFGDGTRLSIL.

The chain has TRBV7-2 and TRBJ2-6; D gene ambiguous. The CDR3 is 15 amino acids. Trimming shortened V by 3 bases and J by 0 bases, and 6 bases separated the two germline ends. Germline lookup yields CDR1 SGHTA and CDR2 FQGNSA. CDR3 bases: TGTGCCAGCAGCTTTTATTACTCTGGGGCCAACGTCCTGACTTTC. It codes for CASSFYYSGANVLTF.

The genes are TRBV11-3 and TRBJ2-7; the match to TRBD2 covers 12 bases. The V and J ends lost 2 bases and 5 bases, in that order; junction bases with no gene match: 4. CDR1 and CDR2 (germline): SGHNT, YENEEA. The length of the CDR3 is 15 residues. For the CDR3, the DNA is TGTGCCAGCAGCTTAAGGACTAGCGGGACCGACGAGCAGTACTTC. Protein: CASSLRTSGTDEQYF. Combining the CDR3 with reference TRBV11-3 and TRBJ2-7 gives the whole variable domain EAGVVQSPRYKIIEKKQPVAFWCNPISGHNTLYWYLQNLGQGPELLIRYENEEAVDDSQLPKDRFSAERLKGVDSTLKIQPAELGDSAVYLCASSLRTSGTDEQYFGPGTRLTVT.

This clone has at least ten counts. The chain couples TRBV7-9 to TRBJ2-1; no firm D call. The CDR3 is 15 residues long. Germline V gives CDR1 SEHNR, CDR2 FQNEAQ (reference sequence). Between the trimmed V and J ends, which lost 5 bases and 5 bases, there was a span of 16 bases. The CDR3 nucleotides read TGTGCCAGCAGCCCCTTTGCAGTTGTAAACAATGAGCAGTTCTTC. Encoded protein: CASSPFAVVNNEQFF.

This sequence joins TRBV18 and TRBJ2-4; maybe TRBD2 (5 bases). Germline values: CDR1 KGHSH, CDR2 LQKENI. Trimming left V 3 bases short and J 2 bases short, with 8 bases between. This CDR3 has 14 residues. CDR3 residues: CASSPAGTKNIQYF. In DNA, the CDR3 is TGTGCCAGCTCACCGGCCGGGACCAAAAACATTCAGTACTTC. Filled out from reference TRBV18 and TRBJ2-4, the complete variable domain reads NAGVMQNPRHLVRRRGQEARLRCSPMKGHSHVYWYRQLPEEGLKFMVYLQKENIIDESGMPKERFSAEFPKEGPSILRIQQVVRGDSAAYFCASSPAGTKNIQYFGAGTRLSVL.